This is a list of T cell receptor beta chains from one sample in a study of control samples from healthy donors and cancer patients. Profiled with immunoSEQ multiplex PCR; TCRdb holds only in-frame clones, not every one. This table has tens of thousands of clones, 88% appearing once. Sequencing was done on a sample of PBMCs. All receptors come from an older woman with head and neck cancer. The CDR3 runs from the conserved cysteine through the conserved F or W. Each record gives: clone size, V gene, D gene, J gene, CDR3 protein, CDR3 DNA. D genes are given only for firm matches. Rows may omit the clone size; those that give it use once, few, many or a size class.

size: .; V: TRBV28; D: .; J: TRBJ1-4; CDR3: CASSPLGDTQKLFF; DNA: TGTGCCAGCAGTCCTCTGGGGGACACACAAAAACTGTTTTTT
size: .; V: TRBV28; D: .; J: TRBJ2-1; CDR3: CASETPPGNEQFF; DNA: TGTGCCAGCGAAACGCCACCTGGAAATGAGCAGTTCTTC
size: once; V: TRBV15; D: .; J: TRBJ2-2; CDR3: CATSRDSLLELFF; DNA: TGTGCCACCAGCAGAGATTCGCTCTTGGAGCTGTTTTTT
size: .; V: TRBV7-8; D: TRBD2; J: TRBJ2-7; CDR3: CASNTGGPIGEQYF; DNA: TGTGCCAGCAACACGGGAGGGCCGATCGGCGAGCAGTACTTC
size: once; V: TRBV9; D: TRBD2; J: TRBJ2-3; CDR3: CASSVVASGPGDTQYF; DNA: TGTGCCAGCAGCGTAGTCGCTAGCGGGCCGGGGGATACGCAGTATTTT
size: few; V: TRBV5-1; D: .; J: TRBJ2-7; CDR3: CASSSLARRTTGEQYF; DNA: TGCGCCAGCAGCTCGCTCGCCCGGAGGACTACTGGGGAGCAGTACTTC
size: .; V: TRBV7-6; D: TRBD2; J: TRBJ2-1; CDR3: CASSKGLARYNEQFF; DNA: TGTGCCAGCAGCAAGGGACTAGCCAGGTACAATGAGCAGTTCTTC
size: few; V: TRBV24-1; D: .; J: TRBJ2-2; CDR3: CATSDLSPGATGELFF; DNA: TGTGCCACCAGTGATTTGAGTCCAGGGGCTACCGGGGAGCTGTTTTTT
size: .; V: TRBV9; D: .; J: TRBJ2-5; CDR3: CASSGVQGNGETQYF; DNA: TGTGCCAGCAGCGGCGTTCAGGGAAATGGGGAGACCCAGTACTTC
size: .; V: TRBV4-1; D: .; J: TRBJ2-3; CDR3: CASSQDPRQATDTQYF; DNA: TGCGCCAGCAGCCAAGACCCCCGGCAGGCAACAGATACGCAGTATTTT